What follows are 14 T cell receptor beta chains derived from one specimen sequenced in a study of PD-1 blockade in classical Hodgkin lymphoma. The table came from immunoSEQ multiplex PCR; TCRdb's copy has only in-frame clones and leaves some out. The sample lists some 23,000 clones, approximately 80% occurring once. In every patient, relapse followed autologous stem cell transplantation, while exposure to brentuximab vedotin differed. The sequences come from peripheral blood mononuclear cells (PBMCs), collected before the second cycle of nivolumab. Source of these receptors: a human donor with classical Hodgkin lymphoma.

This clone has only one observation. The chain joins TRBV19 to TRBJ1-3; a possible D gene is TRBD1 (6 bases). The CDR3 length is 15 residues. The germline gives CDR1 LNHDA, CDR2 SQIVND (reference sequence). Between the trimmed V and J ends, which lost 5 bases and 0 bases, there was a span of 11 bases. The CDR3 region is CASSEGQISGNTIYF. The CDR3 nucleotides are TGTGCCAGTAGTGAAGGACAGATCTCTGGAAACACCATATATTTT.

The chain uses TRBV18 and TRBJ2-5; 7 positions match TRBD2. The CDR3 has 16 amino acids. Per germline, CDR1 KGHSH and CDR2 LQKENI. V lost 3 bases to trimming and J lost 2 bases; unmatched junction nucleotides: 9. The CDR3 bases are TGTGCCAGCTCACCCCCCCCAGCGGGGATACAAGAGACCCAGTACTTC. This sequence encodes CASSPPPAGIQETQYF.

V usage is TRBV5-1 and J usage is TRBJ2-3; D is ambiguous. V shed 4 bases and J shed 4 bases, with 10 bases lying between them. The germline gives CDR1 SGHRS, CDR2 YFSETQ. The CDR3 length is 13 residues. The CDR3 is CASSIVGADTQYF. The CDR3 DNA follows: TGCGCCAGCAGCATCGTCGGAGCAGATACGCAGTATTTT. Complete variable domain (other parts from reference TRBV5-1 and TRBJ2-3): KAGVTQTPRYLIKTRGQQVTLSCSPISGHRSVSWYQQTPGQGLQFLFEYFSETQRNKGNFPGRFSGRQFSNSRSEMNVSTLELGDSALYLCASSIVGADTQYFGPGTRLTVL.

The genes are TRBV7-9 and TRBJ2-2, with D unresolved. Germline V CDR1 and CDR2: SEHNR, FQNEAQ (reference sequence). Trimming removed 1 base at V and 9 bases at J, with 9 bases between. The length of the CDR3 is 13 residues. Here the CDR3 reads CASSLGHPRELFF. The CDR3 DNA is TGTGCCAGCAGCTTAGGCCACCCTCGGGAGCTGTTTTTT.

This chain joins TRBV27 and TRBJ1-1; TRBD1 matches 7 bases. Trimming took 6 bases from V and 1 from J; bases not matched to a gene: 11. Germline-derived CDR1 and CDR2 are MNHEY and SMNVEV (reference sequence). The CDR3 totals 16 residues. This CDR3 is CASSPLATGANTEAFF. The CDR3 nucleotides read TGTGCCAGCAGCCCCTTGGCCACAGGGGCGAACACTGAAGCTTTCTTT.

The V gene is TRBV28, the J gene TRBJ1-2; 8 bases are shared with TRBD1. The V gene end was trimmed by 6 bases and the J gene end by 4 bases; junction bases not matched to a gene: 10. The CDR3 has 15 residues. Germline CDR1 is MDHEN and CDR2 is SYDVKM. The CDR3 spells CASRIRRDRIYGYTF. The CDR3 coding sequence is TGTGCCAGCAGAATTCGGCGGGACAGGATCTATGGCTACACCTTC.

This clone was detected a few times. The chain carries TRBV10-2 and TRBJ2-1; 10 nucleotides line up with TRBD1. Germline CDR1 is WSHSY and CDR2 is SAAADI. Trimming cost V 6 bases and J 2 bases; bases outside gene matches: 4. This CDR3 has 15 residues. CDR3: CASSGTGEAYNEQFF. DNA of the CDR3: TGCGCCAGCAGCGGGACAGGGGAGGCCTACAATGAGCAGTTCTTC.

V usage is TRBV10-2 and J usage is TRBJ2-3; 8 bases are a match to TRBD2. CDR3 length equals 17 residues. The junction had 16 bases not matched to a gene; V was cut back by 7 bases and J by 4 bases. The germline V gene has CDR1 WSHSY and CDR2 SAAADI. The CDR3 region has the DNA TGCGCCAGCACAGGCTATTACGGGACTAGGAATCCAGATACGCAGTATTTT. It yields the protein CASTGYYGTRNPDTQYF.

The chain links TRBV7-8 to TRBJ2-3, with 8 bases that match TRBD2. The CDR3 spans 17 residues. The V gene end was trimmed by 4 bases and the J gene end by 0 bases; junction bases not matched to a gene: 9. Germline CDR1 is SGHVS and CDR2 is FQNEAQ. CDR3 residues: CASSWARERGSTDTQYF. The CDR3 DNA follows: TGTGCCAGCAGCTGGGCGCGGGAGCGGGGGAGCACAGATACGCAGTATTTT. Together with reference TRBV7-8 and TRBJ2-3, the CDR3 gives the full variable domain: GAGVSQSPRYKVAKRGQDVALRCDPISGHVSLFWYQQALGQGPEFLTYFQNEAQLDKSGLPSDRFFAERPEGSVSTLKIQRTQQEDSAVYLCASSWARERGSTDTQYFGPGTRLTVL.

The V call is TRBV6-6, the J call TRBJ2-5; 8 positions agree with TRBD1. Germline CDR1 reads MNHNY; CDR2 reads SVGAGI (reference sequence). This CDR3 is built from 14 residues. The V segment lost 2 bases and the J segment 4 bases; nucleotides outside the gene matches: 3. The CDR3 loop is CASSYRQGRETQYF. CDR3 DNA sequence: TGTGCCAGCAGTTACCGACAGGGGAGAGAGACCCAGTACTTC.

This sequence joins TRBV30 and TRBJ1-3; tentative D call: TRBD1 (6 bases). Per the germline V gene, CDR1 is GTSNPN and CDR2 is SVGIG (reference sequence). Deletions cut 4 bases from V and 0 bases from J, with 13 bases between. The CDR3 is made up of 15 amino acids. CDR3 DNA sequence: TGTGCCTGGAAGGGGGGGGGTACCTCTGGAAACACCATATATTTT. It encodes CAWKGGGTSGNTIYF.

V usage is TRBV28 and J usage is TRBJ1-5; no reliable D call. The V end lost 6 bases, the J end lost 7 bases, and 13 bases lay between the germline ends. Germline loops: CDR1 MDHEN, CDR2 SYDVKM. The CDR3 is made up of 13 amino acids. CDR3: CASRSGFGQPQHF. The CDR3 bases are TGTGCCAGCAGGAGTGGATTCGGGCAGCCCCAGCATTTT.

The CDR3 DNA reads TGCGCCAGCAGCCAGGTAGCGACAGGGGAGGAGACCCAGTACTTC. Translation: CASSQVATGEETQYF. This chain uses TRBV4-1 with TRBJ2-5, with 8 bases that match TRBD1. The junction had 8 bases not matched to a gene; V was cut back by 3 bases and J by 5 bases. The V gene's germline CDR1 is MGHRA and CDR2 YSYEKL. This CDR3 comprises 15 residues.

V is TRBV7-6 and J is TRBJ1-5; 7 bases are shared with TRBD1. This CDR3 is 16 amino acids long. CDR1 is SGHVS and CDR2 is FNYEAQ in the germline V gene. After removal of 1 base from V and 3 bases from J, the junction contained 6 bases not matched to a gene. This CDR3 is CASSLEDRRSNQPQHF. The CDR3 DNA reads TGTGCCAGCAGCTTAGAGGACAGGCGGTCCAATCAGCCCCAGCATTTT.